This T cell receptor beta chain stems from a study of sequential checkpoint blockade in melanoma. Study-wide context: After both sequences, patients received maintenance nivolumab.

This clone was picked up a small number of times. Germline assignment: CDR1 SGHNT and CDR2 YYREEE (reference sequence). This CDR3 spans 15 amino acids. The ends were cut back, 6 bases at V and 2 bases at J, with 15 bases in the middle. Treatment noted: randomized to nivolumab then ipilimumab (arm A) or the reverse (arm B). Live CD3+CD8+ CD19− CD56− cells were sorted from PBMCs. This table comes from immunoSEQ multiplex PCR, and its TCRdb copy is limited to in-frame clones, with some not included. The sample holds over 10,000 clones, about 65% seen once. The sequencing used CD8+ T cells sorted from blood (inferred from file names), collected from a patient given nivolumab and ipilimumab in sequence. The sequence was obtained from a human donor with melanoma. The rearrangement joins TRBV5-4 to TRBJ2-1, with D possibly being TRBD2 (6 bases). CDR3 sequence (DNA): TGTGCCAGCACCACGTCGCGGGGAACCTACAATGAGCAGTTCTTC. Amino acids: CASTTSRGTYNEQFF.